This TCR beta chain comes out of a study of vaccination and CD4 T cells after COVID-19. There are 16 residues in the CDR3. Germline loops: CDR1 SGDLS, CDR2 YYNGEE. The trim removed 2 bases at V and 5 bases at J, leaving 7 bases unmatched. As to this clonotype: What it binds is not known.

The treatment was: roughly 10-day PBMC culture with coronavirus spike peptide pools or control peptides (ViraFEST assay). Sequenced with the Oncomine TCR Beta short-read assay was DNA taken from cultured CD4+ T cells. Using its own MiXCR run on the PCR reads, TCRdb lists one record per CDR3 protein. The sample contains 8,500 to 14,000 distinct CDR3 sequences, about two fifths of which appear only once. This TCR was sampled from a human donor who had recovered from COVID-19. The sample was CD4+ T cells from blood, cultured in vitro. The chain recombines TRBV9 with TRBJ2-2, with 9 bases that match TRBD2. CDR3 amino acids: CASSVGGRALTGELFF. The CDR3 DNA follows: TGTGCCAGCAGCGTGGGCGGGAGGGCCTTGACCGGGGAGCTGTTTTTT.